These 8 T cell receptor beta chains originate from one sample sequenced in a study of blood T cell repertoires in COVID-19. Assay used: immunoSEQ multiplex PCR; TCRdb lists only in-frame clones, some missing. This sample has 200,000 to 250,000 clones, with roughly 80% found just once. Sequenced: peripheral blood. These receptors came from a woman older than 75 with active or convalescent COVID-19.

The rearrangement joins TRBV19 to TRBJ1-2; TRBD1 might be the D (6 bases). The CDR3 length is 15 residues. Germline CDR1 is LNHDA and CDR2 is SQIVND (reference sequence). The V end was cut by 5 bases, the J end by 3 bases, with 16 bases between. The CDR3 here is CASSSPPQGYYGYTF. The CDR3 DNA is TGTGCCAGTAGTTCTCCCCCCCAGGGGTACTATGGCTACACCTTC. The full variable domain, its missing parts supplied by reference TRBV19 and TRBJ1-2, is DGGITQSPKYLFRKEGQNVTLSCEQNLNHDAMYWYRQDPGQGLRLIYYSQIVNDFQKGDIAEGYSVSREKKESFPLTVTSAQKNPTAFYLCASSSPPQGYYGYTFGSGTRLTVV.

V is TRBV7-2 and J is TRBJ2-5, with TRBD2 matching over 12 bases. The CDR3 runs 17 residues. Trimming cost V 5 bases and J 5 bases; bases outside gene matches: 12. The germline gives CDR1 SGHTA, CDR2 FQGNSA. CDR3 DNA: TGTGCCAGCAGCCGGGGCTCTAGCGGGGGGGTTACGGAGACCCAGTACTTC. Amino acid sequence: CASSRGSSGGVTETQYF.

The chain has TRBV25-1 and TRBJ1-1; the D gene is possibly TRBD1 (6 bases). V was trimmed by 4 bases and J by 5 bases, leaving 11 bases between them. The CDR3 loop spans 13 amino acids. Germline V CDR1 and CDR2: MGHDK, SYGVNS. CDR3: CASSALQGTEAFF. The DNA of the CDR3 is TGTGCCAGCAGTGCCCTACAGGGAACTGAAGCTTTCTTT.

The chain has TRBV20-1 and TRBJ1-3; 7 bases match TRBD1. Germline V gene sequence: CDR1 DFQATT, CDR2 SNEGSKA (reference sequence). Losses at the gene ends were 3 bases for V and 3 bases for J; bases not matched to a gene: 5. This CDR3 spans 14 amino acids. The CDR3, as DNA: TGCAGTGCTAGTCGGGCAGGGGGTGGAAACACCATATATTTT. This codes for CSASRAGGGNTIYF.

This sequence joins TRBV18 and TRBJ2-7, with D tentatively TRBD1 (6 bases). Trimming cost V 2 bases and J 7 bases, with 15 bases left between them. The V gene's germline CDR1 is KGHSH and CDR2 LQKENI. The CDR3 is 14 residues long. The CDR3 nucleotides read TGTGCCAGCTCACCAGTTCCGACAGGATATGAGCAGTACTTC. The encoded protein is CASSPVPTGYEQYF. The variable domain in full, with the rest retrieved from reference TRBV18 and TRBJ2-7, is NAGVMQNPRHLVRRRGQEARLRCSPMKGHSHVYWYRQLPEEGLKFMVYLQKENIIDESGMPKERFSAEFPKEGPSILRIQQVVRGDSAAYFCASSPVPTGYEQYFGPGTRLTVT.

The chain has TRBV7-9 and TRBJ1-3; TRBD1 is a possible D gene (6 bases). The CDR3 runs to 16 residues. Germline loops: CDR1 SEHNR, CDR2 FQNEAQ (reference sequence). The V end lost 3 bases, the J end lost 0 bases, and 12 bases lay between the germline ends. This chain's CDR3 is CASSLTGRSSGNTIYF. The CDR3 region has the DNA TGTGCCAGCAGCTTGACAGGCCGCTCCTCTGGAAACACCATATATTTT. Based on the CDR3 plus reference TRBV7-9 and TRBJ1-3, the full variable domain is DTGVSQNPRHKITKRGQNVTFRCDPISEHNRLYWYRQTLGQGPEFLTYFQNEAQLEKSRLLSDRFSAERPKGSFSTLEIQRTEQGDSAMYLCASSLTGRSSGNTIYFGEGSWLTVV.

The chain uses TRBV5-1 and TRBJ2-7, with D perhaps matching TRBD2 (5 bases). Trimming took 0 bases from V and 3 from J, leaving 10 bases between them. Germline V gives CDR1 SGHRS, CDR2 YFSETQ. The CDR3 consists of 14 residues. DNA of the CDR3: TGCGCCAGCAGCTTGGACGGGAAAGGCTACGAGCAGTACTTC. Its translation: CASSLDGKGYEQYF.

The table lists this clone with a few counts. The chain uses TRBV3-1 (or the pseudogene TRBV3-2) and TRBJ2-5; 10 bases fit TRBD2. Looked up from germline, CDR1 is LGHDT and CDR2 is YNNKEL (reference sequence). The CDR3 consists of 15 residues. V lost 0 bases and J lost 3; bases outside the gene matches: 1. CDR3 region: CASSQDLAGEETQYF. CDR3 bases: TGTGCCAGCAGCCAAGATCTAGCGGGGGAAGAGACCCAGTACTTC.